These 25 T cell receptor beta chains were sequenced from one sample in a study of shared clonotypes between healthy human individuals. Here immunoSEQ multiplex PCR was the method, and the copy in TCRdb shows in-frame clones only, minus some. The profile shows about half a million clones, around 85% of them singletons. Sequencing input: PBMCs. The receptors here all came from a woman aged 40 to 50 in good health. Some clones in this sample may be carry-over from other donors' samples.

The J gene is TRBJ2-7, the V gene TRBV1; the D segment call TRBD2 is taken from the table without a DNA check. TRBV1 is an annotated pseudogene. This CDR3 contains 15 residues. The CDR3 DNA follows: TGCACCAGCAGCCATCCAATGGGGAGGCCTTACGAGCAGTACTTC. Its protein is CTSSHPMGRPYEQYF.

This clone was found a few times. The chain links TRBV10-3 to TRBJ2-7; a possible D gene is TRBD1 (6 bases). This CDR3 region has 12 residues. V was cut by 11 bases and J by 1 base, with 12 bases left in between. Germline V gives CDR1 ENHRY, CDR2 SYGVKD. The CDR3 DNA follows: TGTGCCGTCTCCAGGGGTTCCTACGAGCAGTACTTC. This gives the protein CAVSRGSYEQYF.

The sample holds a few counts of this clone. This probably arose from a read error, given a far larger clone one base away. This chain joins TRBV10-3 and TRBJ2-5; the D gene is possibly TRBD2 (5 bases). Germline CDR1 ENHRY, CDR2 SYGVKD. The CDR3 totals 14 residues. The V and J ends lost 8 bases and 5 bases respectively, with 18 bases between them. CDR3 nucleotides: TGTGCCATCCGGGATAGCTGTCGAAGGGAGACCCAGTACTTC. Amino acid sequence: CAIRDSCRRETQYF.

On this clone itself: Germline is not matched at one junction end, which may reflect a read error. The chain employs TRBV19 and TRBJ2-7; TRBD2 aligns across 8 bases. The V gene's germline CDR1 is LNHDA and CDR2 SQIVND (reference sequence). CDR3 size: 15 residues. The CDR3 reads CASKSREGGSFEQYF. Written as DNA, the CDR3 is TGTGCCAGTAAATCTCGGGAGGGCGGTTCCTTCGAGCAGTACTTC.

This rearrangement joins TRBV2 to TRBJ2-1; 10 bases are shared with TRBD2. After removal of 5 bases from V and 0 bases from J, the junction contained 10 bases not matched to a gene. There are 18 residues in the CDR3. Germline V gene sequence: CDR1 SNHLY, CDR2 FYNNEI. The DNA for the CDR3 is TGTGCCAGCAGTAGAGGAGCGGGAGGGCCAAGCTCCTACAATGAGCAGTTCTTC. It translates to CASSRGAGGPSSYNEQFF.

This clone has a handful of counts. V gene TRBV7-9 combines with J gene TRBJ2-1; a weak D match, TRBD1 (6 bases). Trimming cost V 5 bases and J 10 bases, with 12 bases left between them. The V gene's germline CDR1 is SEHNR and CDR2 FQNEAQ (reference sequence). This CDR3 has 12 amino acids. The CDR3 DNA sequence: TGTGCCAGCAGCCCTCGGACAGCAGAGCAGTTCTTC. Amino acids: CASSPRTAEQFF.

The chain uses TRBV19 and TRBJ2-2; the D is unclear. CDR1 is LNHDA, CDR2 SQIVND, per germline (reference sequence). Trimming left V 3 bases short and J 13 bases short, with 15 bases between. This CDR3 comprises 13 residues. The CDR3 nucleotides are TGTGCCAGTAGTATCGGAACAGTACCTTTGCTGTTTTTT. Translated: CASSIGTVPLLFF.

The rearrangement links TRBV7-9 to TRBJ1-5; D unclear. Trimming stripped 1 base from V and 4 bases from J, with 5 bases between. The CDR3 is made up of 13 amino acids. The germline V gene encodes CDR1 SEHNR and CDR2 FQNEAQ (reference sequence). CDR3 sequence (DNA): TGTGCCAGCAGCTTAGGACGTAATCAGCCCCAGCATTTT. This sequence encodes CASSLGRNQPQHF.

The V and J genes are TRBV2 and TRBJ2-3; no clear D. The germline CDR1 and CDR2 sequences are SNHLY and FYNNEI. The CDR3 spans 13 residues. The V gene lost 6 bases and the J gene lost 0 bases, with 7 bases spanning the gap. The CDR3 region is CASRIESTDTQYF. For the CDR3, the DNA is TGTGCCAGCAGGATAGAAAGCACAGATACGCAGTATTTT.

The chain carries TRBV6-1 and TRBJ1-2, with unresolved D. The germline V gene encodes CDR1 MNHNS and CDR2 SASEGT. CDR3 length: 11 amino acids. V lost 5 bases and J lost 5, with 6 bases in between. CDR3 in DNA: TGTGCCAGCAGTTGGCTTTATGGCTACACCTTC. Translation gives CASSWLYGYTF.

The rearrangement links TRBV9 to TRBJ2-2, with a possible D match to TRBD2 (6 bases). Looked up from germline, CDR1 is SGDLS and CDR2 is YYNGEE. The CDR3 runs to 15 residues. Trimming stripped 7 bases from V and 4 bases from J, with 17 bases between. CDR3 sequence: CASALSGGSTGELFF. DNA of the CDR3: TGTGCCAGCGCCCTCAGCGGAGGGAGCACCGGGGAGCTGTTTTTT.

This chain joins TRBV6-5 and TRBJ2-7, with D unresolved. Trimming shortened V by 4 bases and J by 3 bases, and 7 bases separated the two germline ends. The CDR3 extends over 12 amino acids. The germline gives CDR1 MNHEY, CDR2 SVGAGI. CDR3 residues: CASSSLYYEQYF. For the CDR3, the DNA is TGTGCCAGCAGTTCCCTCTACTACGAGCAGTACTTC.

The V and J genes are TRBV7-2 and TRBJ2-2, with TRBD2 as a possible D gene (6 bases). Germline values: CDR1 SGHTA, CDR2 FQGNSA. CDR3 length equals 15 residues. Trimming left V 0 bases short and J 6 bases short, with 11 bases between. The CDR3 sequence: CASSLARRAAGELFF. The CDR3 region has the DNA TGTGCCAGCAGCTTAGCCAGGAGGGCCGCCGGGGAGCTGTTTTTT.

The chain joins TRBV7-8 to TRBJ2-1; 7 bases map to TRBD2. Per germline, CDR1 SGHVS and CDR2 FQNEAQ. There are 16 residues in the CDR3. J lost 6 bases, V lost 1 base, and 9 bases had no gene match. CDR3: CASSLEGGRRFNEQFF. Written as DNA, the CDR3 is TGTGCCAGCAGCTTAGAAGGCGGGAGACGGTTCAATGAGCAGTTCTTC.

The V and J genes are TRBV6-6 and TRBJ1-4, with 7 bases that match TRBD1. Germline V CDR1 and CDR2: MNHNY, SVGAGI (reference sequence). V lost 4 bases, J lost 7 bases, and 9 bases stayed unmatched. The CDR3 has 15 amino acids. CDR3 in amino acids: CASSSLRQGGEKLFF. CDR3 coding DNA: TGTGCCAGCAGTTCCTTAAGACAGGGCGGTGAAAAACTGTTTTTT.

This clone showed up just a few times. CDR3 sequence reads: CASSKSTSGNTGELFF. The CDR3 DNA sequence: TGTGCCAGCAGCAAATCGACTAGCGGGAACACCGGGGAGCTGTTTTTT. The J gene is TRBJ2-2, the V gene TRBV21-1; whether TRBD2, the table's D call, matches the DNA was not checked. TRBV21-1 is deemed a pseudogene. This CDR3 region has 16 residues.

The V call is TRBV28, the J call TRBJ2-7; possibly TRBD2 for D (6 bases). Germline lookup yields CDR1 MDHEN and CDR2 SYDVKM. This CDR3 comprises 13 residues. V dropped 6 bases and J dropped 7 bases, with 16 bases sitting between them. CDR3 loop: CASSGRAPPEQYF. In DNA form, the CDR3 reads TGTGCCAGCAGCGGGAGAGCCCCTCCAGAGCAGTACTTC.

This clone showed up just a few times. The rearrangement uses TRBV28 and TRBJ2-7; D call uncertain. Germline values: CDR1 MDHEN, CDR2 SYDVKM. V lost 3 bases to trimming and J lost 6 bases, with 15 bases between them. The CDR3 length is 14 residues. Written as DNA, the CDR3 is TGTGCCAGCAGTTTTGTGCAGAACCTCGCCGAGCAGTACTTC. It yields the protein CASSFVQNLAEQYF.

The chain carries TRBV27 and TRBJ1-5, with a tentative D call TRBD1 (6 bases). Germline lookup yields CDR1 MNHEY and CDR2 SMNVEV (reference sequence). V lost 5 bases to trimming and J lost 0 bases, with 11 bases between them. The CDR3 is made up of 15 amino acids. This chain's CDR3 is CASSTGPYSNQPQHF. DNA for the CDR3: TGTGCCAGCAGTACAGGGCCCTATAGCAATCAGCCCCAGCATTTT.

Concerning this clone itself: A far larger clone is off by one base, so a read error is likely. The chain recombines TRBV30 with TRBJ1-5; D is undetermined. CDR3 size: 14 residues. CDR1 and CDR2 from the germline V gene are GTSNPN and SVGIG (reference sequence). The CDR3 here is CARSKGGGNQPQHF. The CDR3 DNA reads TGTGCCCGGAGTAAAGGCGGGGGCAATCAGCCCCAGCATTTT. The complete variable domain, with remaining parts taken from reference TRBV30 and TRBJ1-5, reads SQTIHQWPATLVQPVGSPLSLECTVEGTSNPNLYWYRQAAGRGLQLLFYSVGIGQISSEVPQNLSASRPQDRQFILSSKKLLLSDSGFYLCARSKGGGNQPQHFGDGTRLSIL.

The chain employs TRBV6-1 and TRBJ1-2, with D unresolved. Germline values: CDR1 MNHNS, CDR2 SASEGT. This CDR3 spans 16 amino acids. Trimming stripped 3 bases from V and 7 bases from J, with 21 bases between. CDR3 sequence (DNA): TGTGCCAGCAGTGAGTCCGTCAGCTCCGGCGCCCGTGGCTACACCTTC. The encoded protein is CASSESVSSGARGYTF.

The rearrangement uses TRBV28 and TRBJ2-5, with 7 bases aligning to TRBD1. The CDR3 length is 14 residues. The J segment lost 4 bases and the V segment lost 8 bases, leaving 10 bases of the junction unmatched. Per the germline V gene, CDR1 is MDHEN and CDR2 is SYDVKM. The CDR3: CASRTGVIGETQYF. Written as DNA, the CDR3 is TGTGCCAGCCGAACAGGGGTTATCGGAGAGACCCAGTACTTC. The whole variable domain, remainder taken from reference TRBV28 and TRBJ2-5, is DVKVTQSSRYLVKRTGEKVFLECVQDMDHENMFWYRQDPGLGLRLIYFSYDVKMKEKGDIPEGYSVSREKKERFSLILESASTNQTSMYLCASRTGVIGETQYFGPGTRLLVL.

The V and J genes are TRBV7-2 and TRBJ2-5, with unresolved D. Trimming cost V 1 base and J 4 bases, with 10 bases left between them. Germline V gene sequence: CDR1 SGHTA, CDR2 FQGNSA. CDR3 length equals 14 residues. Here the CDR3 DNA reads TGTGCCAGCAGCTTAGTTGCAGGTGGAGAGACCCAGTACTTC. Amino acids: CASSLVAGGETQYF. Filled out from reference TRBV7-2 and TRBJ2-5, the complete variable domain reads GAGVSQSPSNKVTEKGKDVELRCDPISGHTALYWYRQSLGQGLEFLIYFQGNSAPDKSGLPSDRFSAERTGGSVSTLTIQRTQQEDSAVYLCASSLVAGGETQYFGPGTRLLVL.

V gene TRBV5-6 combines with J gene TRBJ2-2; D is possibly TRBD1 or TRBD2 (5 bases each). The CDR3 consists of 17 residues. V shed 1 base and J shed 1 base, with 14 bases lying between them. CDR1 is SGHDT, CDR2 YYEEEE, per germline. Written as DNA, the CDR3 is TGTGCCAGCAGCTTGCTTAGTCGGGACCTGAACACCGGGGAGCTGTTTTTT. This encodes CASSLLSRDLNTGELFF.

The rearrangement joins TRBV7-2 to TRBJ2-1, with D unresolved. CDR3 length: 12 amino acids. Germline CDR1 SGHTA, CDR2 FQGNSA. Trimming left V 1 base short and J 9 bases short, with 7 bases between. The CDR3 bases are TGTGCCAGCAGCTTAGAGTGGGGTGAGCAGTTCTTC. This translates into CASSLEWGEQFF.